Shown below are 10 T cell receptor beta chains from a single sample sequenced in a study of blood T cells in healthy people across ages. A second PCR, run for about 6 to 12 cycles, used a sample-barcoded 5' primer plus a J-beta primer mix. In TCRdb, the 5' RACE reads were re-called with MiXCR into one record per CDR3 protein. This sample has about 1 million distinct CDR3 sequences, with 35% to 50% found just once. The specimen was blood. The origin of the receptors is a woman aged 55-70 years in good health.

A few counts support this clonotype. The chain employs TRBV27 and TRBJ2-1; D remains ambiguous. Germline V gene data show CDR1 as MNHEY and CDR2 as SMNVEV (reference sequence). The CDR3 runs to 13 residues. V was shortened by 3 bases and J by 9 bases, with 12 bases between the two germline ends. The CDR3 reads CASSFSWEGEQFF. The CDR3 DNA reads TGTGCCAGCAGTTTCTCTTGGGAAGGTGAGCAGTTCTTC.

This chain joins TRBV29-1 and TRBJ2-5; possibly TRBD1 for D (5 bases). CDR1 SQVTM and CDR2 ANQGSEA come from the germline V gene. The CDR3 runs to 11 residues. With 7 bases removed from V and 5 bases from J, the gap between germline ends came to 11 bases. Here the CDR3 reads CSGQGRETQYF. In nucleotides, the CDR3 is TGCAGCGGCCAGGGTCGGGAGACCCAGTACTTC.

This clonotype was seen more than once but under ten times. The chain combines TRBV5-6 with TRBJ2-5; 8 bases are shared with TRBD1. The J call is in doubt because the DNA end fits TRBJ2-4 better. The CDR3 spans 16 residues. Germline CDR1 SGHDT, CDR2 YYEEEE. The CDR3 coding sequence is TGTGCCAGCAGCTATAGACAGGGGTTAGCCAAAAACATTCAGTACTTC. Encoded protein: CASSYRQGLAKNIQYF.

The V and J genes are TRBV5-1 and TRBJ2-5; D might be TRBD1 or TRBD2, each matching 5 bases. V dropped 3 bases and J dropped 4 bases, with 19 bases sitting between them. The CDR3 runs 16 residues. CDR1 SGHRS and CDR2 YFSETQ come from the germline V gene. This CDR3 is CASSSSVPDGGETQYF. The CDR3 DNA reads TGCGCCAGCAGCTCATCTGTACCCGATGGGGGAGAGACCCAGTACTTC.

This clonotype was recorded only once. The CDR3 region is CASSAPQGAHSPLHF. The CDR3 DNA sequence: TGTGCCAGCAGCGCGCCCCAGGGGGCGCATTCACCCCTCCACTTT. V usage is TRBV7-2 and J usage is TRBJ1-6, with 8 bases identical to TRBD1. CDR1 is SGHTA and CDR2 is FQGNSA in the germline V gene. V lost 5 bases and J lost 8; bases outside the gene matches: 8. CDR3 length: 15 residues.

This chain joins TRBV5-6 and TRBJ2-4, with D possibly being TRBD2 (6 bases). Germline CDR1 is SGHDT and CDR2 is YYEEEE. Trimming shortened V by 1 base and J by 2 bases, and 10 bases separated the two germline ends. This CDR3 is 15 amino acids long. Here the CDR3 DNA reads TGTGCCAGCAGCTTGTTGGCGGGACCCAAAAACATTCAGTACTTC. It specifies CASSLLAGPKNIQYF.

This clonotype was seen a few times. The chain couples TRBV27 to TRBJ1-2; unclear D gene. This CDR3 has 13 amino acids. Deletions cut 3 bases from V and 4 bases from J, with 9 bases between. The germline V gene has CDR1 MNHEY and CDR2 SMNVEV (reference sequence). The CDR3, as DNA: TGTGCCAGCAGTTTTGGTCCACGCTATGGCTACACCTTC. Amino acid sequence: CASSFGPRYGYTF.

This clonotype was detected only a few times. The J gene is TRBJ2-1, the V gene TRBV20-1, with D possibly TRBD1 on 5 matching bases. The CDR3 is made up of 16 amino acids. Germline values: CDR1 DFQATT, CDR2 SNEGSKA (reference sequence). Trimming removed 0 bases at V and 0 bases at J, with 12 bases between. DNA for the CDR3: TGCAGTGCTAGAGATAATCTAGGGGCCTCCTACAATGAGCAGTTCTTC. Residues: CSARDNLGASYNEQFF.

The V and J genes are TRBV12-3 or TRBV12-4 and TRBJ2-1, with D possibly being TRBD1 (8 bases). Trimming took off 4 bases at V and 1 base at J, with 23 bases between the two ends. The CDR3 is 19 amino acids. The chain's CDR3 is CASSSDGRQQGGSYNEQFF. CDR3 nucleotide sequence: TGTGCCAGCAGTTCAGACGGCCGGCAACAGGGGGGGTCCTACAATGAGCAGTTCTTC.

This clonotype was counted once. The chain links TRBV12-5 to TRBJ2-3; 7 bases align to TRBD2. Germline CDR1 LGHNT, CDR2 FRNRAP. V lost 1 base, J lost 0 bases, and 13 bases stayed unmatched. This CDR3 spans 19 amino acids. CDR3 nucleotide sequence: TGTGCTAGTGGTTTGGGATCGAAGACGGGGGAGGGAAGCACAGATACGCAGTATTTT. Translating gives CASGLGSKTGEGSTDTQYF.